This T cell receptor beta chain was identified in a study of T cells expressing NK-cell markers. In the study overall: CD3+CD56+NKG2C+, CD3+CD56+NKG2C- and CD3+CD56-NKG2C+ T cells, once sorted, supplied the TCR beta repertoires.

After re-calling the 5' RACE reads, TCRdb lists one entry per CDR3 protein, DNA absent. The sample table sets out 300,000 to 450,000 distinct CDR3 sequences. The V gene's germline CDR1 is MNHEY and CDR2 SVGAGI. The CDR3 runs 12 residues. A remark on this clonotype: Its antigen is not known.

The study, taken as a whole, reports: A few of the donors also had these clonotypes leading their CD3+CD56-NKG2C+ fraction. The study left the HCMV specificity of expanded NKG2C+ T cell clones unresolved.

The TCR sequence derives from a man aged 18-70 years in good health. The chain recombines TRBV6-5 with TRBJ2-3; TCRdb's assignment of TRBD1 cannot be checked, as there is no DNA. Sequenced: blood T cells: a sorted CD56 or NKG2C T cell subset, CD4+ or CD8+ T cells, or bulk PBMC T cells (not recorded which). CDR3 in amino acids: CASSSPVDTQYF.